This T cell receptor beta chain was sequenced during a study of cytomegalovirus exposure and HLA in healthy donors. Study-wide points: As a later analysis showed, a missense DCLRE1C variant was linked to trimming of TCR beta V- and J-genes. An assumption of roughly uniform sequencing depth across donors underlay the presence/absence analyses. Previous analysis showed most TCR beta V segments were productive about 87% or about 30% of the time. In a later analysis, a genetic analysis reported fewer productive-TCR N-insertions in an Asian-associated ancestry cluster than the cohort average.

In the case of this clone: Its antigen is unknown.

Primers for the PCR totalled 60 Vbeta and 13 Jbeta. Sequencing used immunoSEQ multiplex PCR; TCRdb keeps in-frame clones, though not all of them. Reported are roughly 50,000 clones; the ten largest clones contain less than 2.5%. This CDR3 region has 17 residues. Germline values: CDR1 SGHRS, CDR2 YFSETQ. V and J are TRBV5-1 and TRBJ2-5; 8 bases fit TRBD2. The J call may be incorrect, as the DNA end agrees better with TRBJ2-7. The sample was PBMCs. This clonotype was obtained from a woman aged 35 to 49 in good health and CMV-seronegative. CDR3 residues: CASSLEVSGEGPYEQYF. For the CDR3, the DNA is TGCGCCAGCAGCTTGGAGGTTAGCGGGGAGGGACCCTACGAGCAGTACTTC.